This T cell receptor (beta chain) was sequenced for a study of T cell responses to AZD1222 COVID-19 vaccine. Across the study: Analyses pooled second doses at about 4 or about 12 weeks. Findings and caveats of the study: Vaccination with two AZD1222 doses was followed by a rise in Spike-specific TCR breadth and depth. Along spike, vaccine-associated CD4 TCRs were found throughout, with dominance at 160-218 and 743-854. Reportedly, nearly half the spike-specific TCRs target unmutated variant regions.

The J segment lost 5 bases and the V segment lost 5 bases, leaving 6 bases of the junction unmatched. Germline CDR1 reads MNHEY; CDR2 reads SMNVEV (reference sequence). The CDR3 length is 14 residues. Here immunoSEQ multiplex PCR was the method, and the copy in TCRdb shows in-frame clones only, minus some. Of fewer than 100,000 clones in the sample, approximately 85% were seen once. This clone was detected once. The antigen remains unidentified. Specimen: peripheral blood, collected on day 0 of AZD1222 vaccination. This receptor was taken from an adult in good health. The rearrangement links TRBV27 to TRBJ2-1; 7 bases are a match to TRBD2. The CDR3 DNA reads as TGTGCCAGCAGTCATAAGCGGGGAGACAATGAGCAGTTCTTC. Its protein product is CASSHKRGDNEQFF.